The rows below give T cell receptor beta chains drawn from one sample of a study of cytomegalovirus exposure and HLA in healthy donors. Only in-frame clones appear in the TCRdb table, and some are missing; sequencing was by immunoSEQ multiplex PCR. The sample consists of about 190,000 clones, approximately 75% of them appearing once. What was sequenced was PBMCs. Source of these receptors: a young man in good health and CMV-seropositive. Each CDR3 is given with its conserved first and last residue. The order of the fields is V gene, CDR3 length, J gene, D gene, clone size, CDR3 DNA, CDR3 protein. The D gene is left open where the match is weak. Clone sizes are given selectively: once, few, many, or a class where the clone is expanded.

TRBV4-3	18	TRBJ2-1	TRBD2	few	TGCGCCAGCAGCCAAGATAGGGAACTAGCGGGGGGGTACAATGAGCAGTTCTTC	CASSQDRELAGGYNEQFF
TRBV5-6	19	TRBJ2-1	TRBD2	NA	TGTGCCAGCAGCGCACTAGCGGGAGGCCGCTCGGGGGGGTACAATGAGCAGTTCTTC	CASSALAGGRSGGYNEQFF
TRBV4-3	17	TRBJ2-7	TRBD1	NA	TGCGCCAGCAGCCAAGGTCTGGGACAGGGGGCCACCTACGAGCAGTACTTC	CASSQGLGQGATYEQYF
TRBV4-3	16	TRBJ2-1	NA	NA	TGCGCCAGCAGCCAAGATCCCAGAAGCTCCTACAATGAGCAGTTCTTC	CASSQDPRSSYNEQFF
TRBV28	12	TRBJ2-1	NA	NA	TGTGCCAGTGGGGGCTCTCTCAATGAGCAGTTCTTC	CASGGSLNEQFF
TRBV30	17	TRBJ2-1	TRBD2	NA	TGTGCCTGGAGCAACCTTCGGACTAGCGGGGGGCCCCCCAAGCAGTTCTTC	CAWSNLRTSGGPPKQFF
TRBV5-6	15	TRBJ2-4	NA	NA	TGTGCCAGCAGCGCGGCCTTCCTAGCCAAAAACATTCAGTACTTC	CASSAAFLAKNIQYF
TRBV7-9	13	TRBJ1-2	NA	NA	TGTGCCAGCAGCCCTAATGCGGGGGACGGCTACACCTTC	CASSPNAGDGYTF
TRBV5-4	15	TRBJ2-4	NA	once	TGTGCCAGCACCCCGGAGGGGTTGACCAAAAACATTCAGTACTTC	CASTPEGLTKNIQYF
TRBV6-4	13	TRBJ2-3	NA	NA	TGTGCCAGCAGTGACCTCCGGGGAGATACGCAGTATTTT	CASSDLRGDTQYF
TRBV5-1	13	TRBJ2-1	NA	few	TGCGCCAGCAGCTTGCAGGAATACAATGAGCAGTTCTTC	CASSLQEYNEQFF